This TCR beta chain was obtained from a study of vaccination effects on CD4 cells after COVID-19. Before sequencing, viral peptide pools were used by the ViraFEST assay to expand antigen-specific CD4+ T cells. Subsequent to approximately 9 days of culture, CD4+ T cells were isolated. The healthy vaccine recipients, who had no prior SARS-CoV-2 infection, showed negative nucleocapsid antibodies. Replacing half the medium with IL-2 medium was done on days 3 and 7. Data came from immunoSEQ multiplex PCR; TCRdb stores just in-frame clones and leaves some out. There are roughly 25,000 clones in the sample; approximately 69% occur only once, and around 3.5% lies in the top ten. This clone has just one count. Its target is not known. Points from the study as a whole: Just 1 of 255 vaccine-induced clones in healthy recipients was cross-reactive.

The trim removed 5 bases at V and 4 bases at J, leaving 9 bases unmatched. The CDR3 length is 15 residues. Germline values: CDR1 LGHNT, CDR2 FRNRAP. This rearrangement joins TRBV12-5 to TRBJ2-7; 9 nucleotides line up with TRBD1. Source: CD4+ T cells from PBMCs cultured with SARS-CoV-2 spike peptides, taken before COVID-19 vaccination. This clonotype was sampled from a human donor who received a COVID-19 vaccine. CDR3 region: CASGKHRDRVYEQYF. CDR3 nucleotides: TGTGCTAGTGGTAAACATCGGGACAGGGTTTACGAGCAGTACTTC. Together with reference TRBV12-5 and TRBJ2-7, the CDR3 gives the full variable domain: DARVTQTPRHKVTEMGQEVTMRCQPILGHNTVFWYRQTMMQGLELLAYFRNRAPLDDSGMPKDRFSAEMPDATLATLKIQPSEPRDSAVYFCASGKHRDRVYEQYFGPGTRLTVT.